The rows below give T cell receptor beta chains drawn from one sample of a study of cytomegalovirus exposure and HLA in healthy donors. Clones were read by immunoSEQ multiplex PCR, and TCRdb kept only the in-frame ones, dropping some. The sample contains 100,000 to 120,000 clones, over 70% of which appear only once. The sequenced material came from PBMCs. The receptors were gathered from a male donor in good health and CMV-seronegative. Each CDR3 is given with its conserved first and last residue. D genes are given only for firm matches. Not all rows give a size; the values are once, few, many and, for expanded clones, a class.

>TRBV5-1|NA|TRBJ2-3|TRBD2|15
CASSIAGDVADTQYF
TGCGCCAGCAGTATAGCGGGAGACGTCGCAGATACGCAGTATTTT
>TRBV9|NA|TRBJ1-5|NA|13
CASSRDRGEPQHF
TGTGCCAGCAGCAGAGACCGGGGGGAGCCCCAGCATTTT
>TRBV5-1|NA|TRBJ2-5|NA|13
CASSLSGQETQYF
TGCGCCAGCAGCTTGTCAGGCCAAGAGACCCAGTACTTC
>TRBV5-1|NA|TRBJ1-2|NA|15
CASSLHGTGNYGYTF
TGCGCCAGCAGCTTGCACGGTACGGGTAACTATGGCTACACCTTC
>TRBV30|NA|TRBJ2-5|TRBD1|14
CAWSQTGGGETQYF
TGTGCCTGGAGTCAAACAGGGGGCGGAGAGACCCAGTACTTC
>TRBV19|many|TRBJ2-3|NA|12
CASREGPDTQYF
TGTGCCAGTAGGGAGGGGCCAGATACGCAGTATTTT
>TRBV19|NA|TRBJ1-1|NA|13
CASTRDFRTEAFF
TGTGCCAGTACCAGAGATTTCAGGACTGAAGCTTTCTTT
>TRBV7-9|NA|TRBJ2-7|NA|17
CSSSPSGKAGLTYEQYF
TGTTCCAGCAGCCCGTCCGGGAAAGCGGGTCTAACCTACGAGCAGTACTTC
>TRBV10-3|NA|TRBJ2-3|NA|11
CAISALDTQYF
TGTGCCATCAGTGCCCTAGATACGCAGTATTTT
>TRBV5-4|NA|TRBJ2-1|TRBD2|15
CASSLVAGGLNEQFF
TGTGCCAGCAGCTTGGTGGCGGGGGGCCTCAATGAGCAGTTCTTC
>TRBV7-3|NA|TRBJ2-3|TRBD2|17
CASSFLGLAGAEDTQYF
TGTGCCAGCAGTTTCCTAGGACTAGCGGGAGCCGAAGATACGCAGTATTTT
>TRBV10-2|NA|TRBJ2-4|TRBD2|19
CASSESIGLADVEGNIQYF
TGCGCCAGCAGTGAGTCGATCGGACTAGCGGACGTAGAGGGAAACATTCAGTACTTC
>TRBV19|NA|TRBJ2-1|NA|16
CASSVQGNLPSNEQFF
TGTGCCAGTAGCGTCCAGGGGAATCTACCCTCCAATGAGCAGTTCTTC
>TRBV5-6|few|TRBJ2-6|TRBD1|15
CASRDRGPGANVLTF
TGTGCCAGCCGGGACAGGGGGCCTGGGGCCAACGTCCTGACTTTC
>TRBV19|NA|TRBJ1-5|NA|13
CASSIAGHQPQHF
TGTGCCAGTAGTATAGCTGGGCACCAGCCCCAGCATTTT
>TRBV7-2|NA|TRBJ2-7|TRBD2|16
CASSLVELAGVHEQYF
TGTGCCAGCAGCTTAGTAGAACTAGCGGGAGTCCACGAGCAGTACTTC
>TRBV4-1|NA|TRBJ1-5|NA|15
CASSQEQVGNQPQHF
TGCGCCAGCAGCCAAGAACAGGTAGGCAATCAGCCCCAGCATTTT
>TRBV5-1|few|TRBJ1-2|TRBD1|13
CASSLGQGSGYTF
TGCGCCAGCAGCTTGGGACAGGGGTCCGGCTACACCTTC
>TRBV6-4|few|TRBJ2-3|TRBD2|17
CASSDSPASGTGDTQYF
TGTGCCAGCAGTGACTCCCCGGCTAGCGGGACGGGAGATACGCAGTATTTT
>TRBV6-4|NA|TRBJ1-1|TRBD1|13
CASTQTGRTEAFF
TGTGCCAGCACCCAGACAGGGCGAACTGAAGCTTTCTTT
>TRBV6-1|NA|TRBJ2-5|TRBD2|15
CASSGGLAGPETQYF
TGTGCCAGCAGTGGGGGACTAGCGGGACCGGAGACCCAGTACTTC
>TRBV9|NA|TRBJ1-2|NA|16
CASSERGGMQGDGYTF
TGTGCCAGCAGCGAGCGGGGGGGGATGCAGGGCGATGGCTACACCTTC
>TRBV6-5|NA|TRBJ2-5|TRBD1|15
CASTPNRTGWETQYF
TGTGCCAGCACCCCAAACCGGACAGGATGGGAGACCCAGTACTTC
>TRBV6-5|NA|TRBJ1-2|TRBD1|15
CASSYSQGGRKDYTF
TGTGCCAGCAGTTACTCTCAGGGGGGAAGGAAGGACTACACCTTC
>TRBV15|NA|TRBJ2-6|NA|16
CATSAGRSVGANVLTF
TGTGCCACCAGCGCGGGGAGATCAGTTGGGGCCAACGTCCTGACTTTC
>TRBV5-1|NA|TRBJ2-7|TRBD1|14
CASSQDRRSYEQYF
TGCGCCAGCAGCCAGGACAGGCGATCCTACGAGCAGTACTTC
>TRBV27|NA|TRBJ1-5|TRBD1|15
CASSRQGAPGEPQHF
TGTGCCAGCAGTAGGCAGGGGGCGCCCGGGGAGCCCCAGCATTTT
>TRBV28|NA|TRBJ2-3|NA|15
CASSSRWGETDTQYF
TGTGCCAGCAGTTCGCGATGGGGGGAAACAGATACGCAGTATTTT
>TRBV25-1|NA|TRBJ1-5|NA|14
CASGGAWGNQPQHF
TGTGCCAGTGGGGGGGCTTGGGGCAATCAGCCCCAGCATTTT
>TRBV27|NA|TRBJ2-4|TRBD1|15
CASSLGRGGEDIQYF
TGTGCCAGCAGTTTAGGTAGAGGGGGCGAGGACATTCAGTACTTC
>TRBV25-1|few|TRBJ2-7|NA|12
CASSESVYEQYF
TGTGCCAGCAGTGAATCAGTTTACGAGCAGTACTTC
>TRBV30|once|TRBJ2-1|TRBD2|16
CAWWGLAGVGYNEQFF
TGTGCCTGGTGGGGCCTAGCGGGAGTGGGATACAATGAGCAGTTCTTC
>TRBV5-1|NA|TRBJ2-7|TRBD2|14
CASSPGLVSYEQYF
TGCGCCAGCAGCCCCGGACTAGTCTCCTACGAGCAGTACTTC
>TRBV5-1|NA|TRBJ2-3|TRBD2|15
CASSLGGRSLDTQYF
TGCGCCAGCAGCTTGGGCGGGAGGAGTTTAGATACGCAGTATTTT
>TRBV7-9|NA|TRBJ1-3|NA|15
CASSLDSLSGNTIYF
TGTGCCAGCAGTCTCGACAGCCTCTCTGGAAACACCATATATTTT
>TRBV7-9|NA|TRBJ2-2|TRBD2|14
CASSFTSGTGELFF
TGTGCCAGCAGCTTTACTAGCGGGACCGGGGAGCTGTTTTTT
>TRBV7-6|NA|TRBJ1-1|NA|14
CASSLVSGNTEAFF
TGTGCCAGCAGCTTGGTCAGCGGGAACACTGAAGCTTTCTTT
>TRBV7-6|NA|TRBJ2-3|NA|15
CASSFLDQATDTQYF
TGTGCCAGCAGCTTCCTAGACCAAGCCACAGATACGCAGTATTTT
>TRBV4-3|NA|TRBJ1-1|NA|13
CASSLAMNTEAFF
TGCGCCAGCAGCCTGGCAATGAACACTGAAGCTTTCTTT
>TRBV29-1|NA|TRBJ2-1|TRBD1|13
CSVEGGTGTEQFF
TGCAGCGTTGAAGGGGGGACAGGCACTGAGCAGTTCTTC
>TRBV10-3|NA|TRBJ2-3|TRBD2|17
CAISRMTSGRAPDTQYF
TGTGCCATCAGTCGAATGACTAGCGGGAGGGCCCCAGATACGCAGTATTTT
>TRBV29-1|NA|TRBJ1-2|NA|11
CSAKRTVGYTF
TGCAGCGCCAAAAGGACAGTTGGCTACACCTTC
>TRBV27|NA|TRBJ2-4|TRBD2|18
CASSLPSGRAEAKNIQYF
TGTGCCAGCAGTTTACCTAGCGGGAGGGCCGAGGCCAAAAACATTCAGTACTTC
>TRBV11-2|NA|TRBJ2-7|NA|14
CASSSPGFDAEQYF
TGTGCCAGCAGCTCCCCGGGTTTTGACGCCGAGCAGTACTTC
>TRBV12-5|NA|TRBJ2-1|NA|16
CASGLVLSSRSKEQFF
TGTGCTAGTGGTTTGGTCCTATCTAGCAGAAGCAAGGAGCAGTTCTTC
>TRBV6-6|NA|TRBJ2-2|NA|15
CASSYGRGRAGELFF
TGTGCCAGCAGTTACGGCAGGGGACGCGCCGGGGAGCTGTTTTTT
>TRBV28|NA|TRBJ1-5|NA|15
CASSLPDSSNQPQHF
TGTGCCAGCAGTTTGCCGGACAGTAGCAATCAGCCCCAGCATTTT
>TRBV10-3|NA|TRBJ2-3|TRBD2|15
CAISETGGHTDTQYF
TGTGCCATCAGTGAGACGGGAGGGCATACAGATACGCAGTATTTT
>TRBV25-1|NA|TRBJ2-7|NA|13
CASSQDWSYEQYF
TGTGCCAGCAGTCAGGACTGGAGCTACGAGCAGTACTTC
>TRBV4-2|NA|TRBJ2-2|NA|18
CASSQDATQRTYTGELFF
TGTGCCAGCAGCCAAGATGCAACCCAGCGGACCTACACCGGGGAGCTGTTTTTT
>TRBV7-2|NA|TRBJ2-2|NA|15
CASSLAAANTGELFF
TGTGCCAGCAGCTTAGCAGCCGCGAACACCGGGGAGCTGTTTTTT
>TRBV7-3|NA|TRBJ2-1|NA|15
CASSLTFQAYNEQFF
TGTGCCAGCAGCTTAACGTTCCAGGCCTACAATGAGCAGTTCTTC
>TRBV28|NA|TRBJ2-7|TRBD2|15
CASSLVTSRTYEQYF
TGTGCCAGCAGTTTAGTGACTAGCCGAACCTACGAGCAGTACTTC
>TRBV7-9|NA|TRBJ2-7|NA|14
CASSLDSGASEQYF
TGTGCCAGCAGCTTAGATTCAGGGGCAAGCGAGCAGTACTTC
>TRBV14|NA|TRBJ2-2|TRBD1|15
CASSPDRVFTGELFF
TGTGCCAGCAGCCCTGACAGGGTATTCACCGGGGAGCTGTTTTTT